What follows is one T cell receptor beta chain and its context. Data came from immunoSEQ multiplex PCR; TCRdb stores just in-frame clones and leaves some out. The sample contains over 450,000 clones, 70% to 80% of which appear only once. The entry originates in a study of shared T cell receptors in the human thymus. The sample was also reused in another study, on human thymus T cells. From that paper: Having surgery to correct congenital heart defects, healthy Finnish infants acted as the donors. The thymus was resected at corrective cardiac surgery. Use of V and J genes seemed skewed within the thymic and blood repertoires. Related research described thymic repertoires that were highly overlapping among unrelated individuals.

The specimen sequenced was thymocytes. This TCR was sampled from a boy younger than two with a congenital heart defect.

CDR3 DNA: TGCGCCAGCAGCTCAAAGCCGGGACACAATAACTATGGCTACACCTTC. This encodes CASSSKPGHNNYGYTF. The chain uses TRBV5-1 and TRBJ1-2; D might be TRBD1 (6 bases). Germline V gene data show CDR1 as SGHRS and CDR2 as YFSETQ. Deletions cut 3 bases from V and 1 base from J, with 16 bases between. This CDR3 comprises 16 residues.